This T cell receptor (beta chain) was recorded in a study of blood T cells in healthy people across ages. The study, taken as a whole, reports: For the donors, CMV status was unknown and possibly confounded expanded clonotype changes. Per million T cells, TCR beta diversity dropped roughly linearly as age increased.

About 9.9 milliliters of peripheral blood were drawn from each donor. Germline CDR1 ENHRY, CDR2 SYGVKD. V gave up 3 bases and J gave up 0 bases, with 11 bases separating them. CDR3 length: 15 residues. Only a few counts were recorded for this clonotype. Its target is unknown. PCR was performed a second time for roughly 6 to 12 cycles using a sample-barcoded 5' primer and a J-beta primer mix. Every sample gave at least 3 million paired-end reads containing CDR3. TCRdb reprocessed the 5' RACE reads via MiXCR and lists one record per CDR3 protein. The table lists over a million distinct CDR3 sequences, more than 35% of them singletons.

Sample: blood. The rearrangement uses TRBV10-3 and TRBJ1-1, with D unresolved. The clonotype comes from a woman aged 60-70 years in good health. The CDR3 nucleotides read TGTGCCATCAGTGATAAAGGTTTCATGAACACTGAAGCTTTCTTT. Protein product: CAISDKGFMNTEAFF.